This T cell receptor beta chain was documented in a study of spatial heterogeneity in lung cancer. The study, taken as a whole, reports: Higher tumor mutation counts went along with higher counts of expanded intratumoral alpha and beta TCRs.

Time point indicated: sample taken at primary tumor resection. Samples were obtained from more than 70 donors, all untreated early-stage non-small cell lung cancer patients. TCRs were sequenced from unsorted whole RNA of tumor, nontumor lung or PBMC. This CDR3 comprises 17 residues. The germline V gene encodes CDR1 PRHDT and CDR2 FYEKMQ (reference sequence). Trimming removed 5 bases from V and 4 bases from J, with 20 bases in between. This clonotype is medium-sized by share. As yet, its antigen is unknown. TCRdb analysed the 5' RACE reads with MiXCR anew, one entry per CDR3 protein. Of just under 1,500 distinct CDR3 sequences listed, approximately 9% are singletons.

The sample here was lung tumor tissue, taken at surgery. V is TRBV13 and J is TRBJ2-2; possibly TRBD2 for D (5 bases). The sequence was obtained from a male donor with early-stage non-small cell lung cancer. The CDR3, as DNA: TGTGCCAGCAGCCCGGAAAGGACGAGGGTGGTCACCGGGGAGCTGTTTTTT. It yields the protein CASSPERTRVVTGELFF.